This TCR beta chain was retrieved from a study of blood T cell repertoires in COVID-19. Study context: Nucleic acid was either cDNA or gDNA, and it came from T cells, B-cell-depleted T cells, or PBMCs.

Original methodology: Quantification of nucleated cells was approximated via reference gene primer amplification. The method was immunoSEQ multiplex PCR; TCRdb's version includes in-frame clones alone and lacks a portion of them. For V, J and clone size, that table is used; D and trimming come from the DNA. Among roughly 250,000 clones listed, 75% to 90% were seen once. This CDR3 is built from 14 residues. Losses at the gene ends were 4 bases for V and 11 bases for J; bases not matched to a gene: 8. Germline V gives CDR1 MGHRA, CDR2 YSYEKL. The sample consisted of peripheral blood. The sequence was collected from a middle-aged woman with acute or convalescent COVID-19. The rearrangement joins TRBV4-1 to TRBJ2-1; 10 nucleotides align to TRBD2. CDR3 loop: CASSPGISGGKQFF. CDR3 nucleotide sequence: TGCGCCAGCAGCCCGGGGATTAGCGGGGGGAAGCAGTTCTTC.